Listed here are 2 T cell receptor beta chains from one sample, sequenced in a study of post-analysis software for immune sequencing data. Points from the study as a whole: TRBV segments more frequent in patients than in controls numbered roughly 5 and included TRBV5-6, TRBV5-1 and TRBV20-1.

Every TCR beta cDNA library bore unique molecular identifiers. TCRdb itself ran the PCR reads through MiXCR, one entry per CDR3 protein. The table shows about 180,000 distinct CDR3 sequences, with approximately 31% occurring only once. Antigens of these TCRs are unknown. Sequenced: blood. These TCRs come from a girl under 18 with multiple sclerosis.

This clonotype was detected many times. CDR3 nucleotide sequence: TGCGCCAGCAGCGCGATCCCGGGAGAAACGAGGGAGCAGTACTTC. This sequence encodes CASSAIPGETREQYF. The chain joins TRBV5-1 to TRBJ2-7; D possibly corresponds to TRBD2 (6 bases). Germline V gene lookup returns CDR1 SGHRS and CDR2 YFSETQ. The CDR3 is made up of 15 amino acids. Trimming shortened V by 4 bases and J by 7 bases, and 21 bases separated the two germline ends.

This chain uses TRBV20-1 with TRBJ2-7; 7 nucleotides align to TRBD2. Trimming removed 5 bases from V and 7 bases from J; junction bases left unmatched: 17. The CDR3 spans 15 residues. Germline CDR1 reads DFQATT; CDR2 reads SNEGSKA (reference sequence). For the CDR3, the DNA is TGCAGTGCTCCCTCCTGGGTTGGACTAGACAATGAGCAGTACTTC. Amino acids: CSAPSWVGLDNEQYF.